The entry below describes one TCR beta chain. The sample is drawn from a study of blood T cell repertoires in COVID-19. Study context: In each case, the material was cDNA or gDNA derived from T cells, B-cell-depleted T cells, or PBMCs.

Original processing methods: The assay estimated nucleated cells by amplifying reference gene primers. Clones were read by immunoSEQ multiplex PCR, and TCRdb kept only the in-frame ones, dropping some. V, J and clone size reflect that table, while D and trimming were determined from the DNA. The sample has 150,000 to 200,000 clones, 87% seen once; the top ten hold 3% to 4.5%. V shed 3 bases and J 1 base; nucleotides not matched to a gene: 9. The CDR3 has 17 amino acids. CDR1 and CDR2 from the germline V gene are LGHNA and YNFKEQ. This sequence originates from a man between 18 and 29 years old with active or convalescent COVID-19. Specimen: peripheral blood. This chain connects TRBV4-2 to TRBJ2-1; 7 bases are shared with TRBD2. The CDR3 loop is CASSHQGGARSYNEQFF. The CDR3 region has the DNA TGTGCCAGCAGCCACCAGGGAGGGGCCAGGTCCTACAATGAGCAGTTCTTC.